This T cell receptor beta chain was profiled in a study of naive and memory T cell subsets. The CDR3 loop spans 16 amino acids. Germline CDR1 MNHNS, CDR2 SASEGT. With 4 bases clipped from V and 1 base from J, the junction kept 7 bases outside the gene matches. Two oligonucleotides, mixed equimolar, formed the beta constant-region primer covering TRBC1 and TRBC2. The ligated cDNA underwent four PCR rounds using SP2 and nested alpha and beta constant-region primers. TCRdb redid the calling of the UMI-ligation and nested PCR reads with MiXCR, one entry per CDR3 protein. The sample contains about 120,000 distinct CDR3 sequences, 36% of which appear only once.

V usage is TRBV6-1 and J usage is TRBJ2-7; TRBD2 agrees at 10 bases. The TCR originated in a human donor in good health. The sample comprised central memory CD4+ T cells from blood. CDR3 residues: CASSGPRTSGSYEQYF. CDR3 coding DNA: TGTGCCAGCAGTGGCCCGAGGACTAGCGGTTCCTACGAGCAGTACTTC.